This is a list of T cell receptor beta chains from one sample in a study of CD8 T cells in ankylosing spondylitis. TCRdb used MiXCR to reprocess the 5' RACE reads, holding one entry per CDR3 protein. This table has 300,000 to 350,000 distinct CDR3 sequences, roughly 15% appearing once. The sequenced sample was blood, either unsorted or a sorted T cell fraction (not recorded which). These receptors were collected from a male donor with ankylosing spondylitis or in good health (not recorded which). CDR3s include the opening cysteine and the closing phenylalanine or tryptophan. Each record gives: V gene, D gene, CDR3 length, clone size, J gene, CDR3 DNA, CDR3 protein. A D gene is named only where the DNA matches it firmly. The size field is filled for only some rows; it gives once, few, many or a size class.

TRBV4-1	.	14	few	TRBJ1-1	TGCGCCAGCAGCCAAGGAACGGGGTACACTGAAGCTTTCTTT	CASSQGTGYTEAFF
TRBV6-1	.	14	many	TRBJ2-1	TGTGCCAGCATTCCTACCTACCATGGGAGTGAGCAGTTCTTC	CASIPTYHGSEQFF
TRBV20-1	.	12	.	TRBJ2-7	TGCAGTGCTATACTAGGGGACTACGAGCAGTACTTC	CSAILGDYEQYF
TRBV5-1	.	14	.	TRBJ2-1	TGCGCCAGCAGCTTGCAGGGTACCCCCAGTGAGCAGTTCTTC	CASSLQGTPSEQFF
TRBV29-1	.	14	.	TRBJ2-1	TGCAGCCCCACCCGCGACTCCCTTTACAATGAGCAGTTCTTC	CSPTRDSLYNEQFF
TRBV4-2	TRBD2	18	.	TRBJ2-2	TGTGCCAGCAGCCAGAGGACTAGCGGGGGGGGCAGCACCGGGGAGCTGTTTTTT	CASSQRTSGGGSTGELFF
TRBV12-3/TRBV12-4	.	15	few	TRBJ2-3	TGTGCCAGCGGGCTGGGCGGCGGATACACAGATACGCAGTATTTT	CASGLGGGYTDTQYF
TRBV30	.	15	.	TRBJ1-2	TGTGCCTGGAGAAGGCGCCAGCTAAGCAACTATGGCTACACCTTC	CAWRRRQLSNYGYTF
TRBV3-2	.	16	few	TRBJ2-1	TGTGCCAGCAGCCAATACGGGTTTAGCTCCTACAATGAGCAGTTCTTC	CASSQYGFSSYNEQFF
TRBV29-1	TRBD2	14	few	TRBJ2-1	TGCAGCGCCTCTGGACTAGCGGGAGGGCGGGAGCAGTTCTTC	CSASGLAGGREQFF
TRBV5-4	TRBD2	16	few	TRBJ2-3	TGTGCCAGCAGCCGGGGACTAGCGGGATTCACAGATACGCAGTATTTT	CASSRGLAGFTDTQYF
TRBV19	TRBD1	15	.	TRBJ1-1	TGTGCCAGTAGTGACAGGGGGCCCTCGAACACTGAAGCTTTCTTT	CASSDRGPSNTEAFF
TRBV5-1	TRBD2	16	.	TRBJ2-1	TGCGCCAGCAGCGTTAATAGCGGGGGTCCCTACAATGAGCAGTTCTTC	CASSVNSGGPYNEQFF
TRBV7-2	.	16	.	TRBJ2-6	TGTGCCAGCAGCTTAGCTCGGGGCTTTATGGCCAACGTCCTGACTTTC	CASSLARGFMANVLTF
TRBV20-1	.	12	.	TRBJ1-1	TGCAGTGCTAGAGGGCGGGCCCCTGAAGCTTTCTTT	CSARGRAPEAFF
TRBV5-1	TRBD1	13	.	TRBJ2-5	TGCGCCAGCAGCATTGCAGGGGGAGAGACCCAGTACTTC	CASSIAGGETQYF
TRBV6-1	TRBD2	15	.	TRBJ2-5	TGTGCCAGCAGTGAAGCGGCCGGGACTACGGAGACCCAGTACTTC	CASSEAAGTTETQYF
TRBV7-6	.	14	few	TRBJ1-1	TGTGCCAGCAGCTTAGGGATGGTTGACACTGAAGCTTTCTTT	CASSLGMVDTEAFF
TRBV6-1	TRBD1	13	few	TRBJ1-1	TGTGCCAGCAGAGACAGGGGCTTCACTGAAGCTTTCTTT	CASRDRGFTEAFF
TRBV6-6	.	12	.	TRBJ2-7	TGTGCCAGCAGTTGGGACGGGCACGAGCAGTACTTC	CASSWDGHEQYF
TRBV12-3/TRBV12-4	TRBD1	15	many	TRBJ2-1	TGTGCCAGCAGGGGATGGACAGGGTACGCGAATGAGCAGTTCTTC	CASRGWTGYANEQFF
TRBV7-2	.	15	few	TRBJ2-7	TGTGCCAGCAGCCTTAGGGGGAGAGCTTCCTACGAGCAGTACTTC	CASSLRGRASYEQYF
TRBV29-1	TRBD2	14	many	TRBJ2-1	TGCAGCGTTGAAGGCGGCGGGAGAATGAATGAGCAGTTCTTC	CSVEGGGRMNEQFF
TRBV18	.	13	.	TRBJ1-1	TGTGCCAGCTCACCGACCAGCGAGACTGAAGCTTTCTTT	CASSPTSETEAFF
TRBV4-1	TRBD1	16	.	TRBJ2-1	TGCGCCAGCAGCCAAGATGGCCCGACAGGGGACAATGAGCAGTTCTTC	CASSQDGPTGDNEQFF
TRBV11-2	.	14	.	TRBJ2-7	TGTGCCAGCAGCTCTTCCCCAGGGGTCTACGAGCAGTACTTC	CASSSSPGVYEQYF
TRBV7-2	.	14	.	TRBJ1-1	TGTGCCAGCAGCCCCCTCCTAGGGGCGTCTGAAGCTTTCTTT	CASSPLLGASEAFF
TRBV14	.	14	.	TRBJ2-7	TGTGCCAGCAGCCGCAGCCTGGGAGGCTACGAGCAGTACTTC	CASSRSLGGYEQYF
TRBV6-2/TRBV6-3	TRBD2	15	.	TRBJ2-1	TGTGCCAGCAGGCACGTCCTAGCGGGAGCGAATGAGCAGTTCTTC	CASRHVLAGANEQFF
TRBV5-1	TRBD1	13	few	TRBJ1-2	TGCGCCAGCAGCGCAGCACAGGGGCCCGGCTACACCTTC	CASSAAQGPGYTF
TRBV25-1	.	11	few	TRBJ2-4	TGTGCCAGCCACGGGCGGGGCATTCAGTACTTC	CASHGRGIQYF
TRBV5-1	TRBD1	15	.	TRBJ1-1	TGCGCCAGCAGCCTGGGGACAGACGTGAACACTGAAGCTTTCTTT	CASSLGTDVNTEAFF
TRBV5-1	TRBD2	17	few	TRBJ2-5	TGCGCCAGCAGCTTGGAGCCTAGCGGGAGGGCTGGAGAGACCCAGTACTTC	CASSLEPSGRAGETQYF
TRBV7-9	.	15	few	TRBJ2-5	TGTGCCAGCAGCTTAGACGGACTCTCACAAGAGACCCAGTACTTC	CASSLDGLSQETQYF
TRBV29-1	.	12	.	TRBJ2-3	TGCAGCGCTCCGGGTGGGGGAGATACGCTGTATTTT	CSAPGGGDTLYF
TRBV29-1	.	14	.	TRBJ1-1	TGCAGCGTTGTCAAGGCCCCTATAGTCACTGAAGCTTTCTTT	CSVVKAPIVTEAFF
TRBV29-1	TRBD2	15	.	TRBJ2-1	TGCAGCGTTGAAGAACCTAGACTAGCGAGTAATGAGCAGTTCTTC	CSVEEPRLASNEQFF
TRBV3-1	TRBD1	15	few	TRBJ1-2	TGTGCCAGCAGCTCCCGGGACAGGCGGTTCTATGGCTACACCTTC	CASSSRDRRFYGYTF
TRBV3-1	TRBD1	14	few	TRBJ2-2	TGTGCCAGCAGCCACCCAGGGGGAACCGGGGAGCTGTTTTTT	CASSHPGGTGELFF
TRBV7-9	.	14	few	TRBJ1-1	TGTGCCAGCAGCTTTCCGGGGACAAACACTGAAGCTTTCTTT	CASSFPGTNTEAFF
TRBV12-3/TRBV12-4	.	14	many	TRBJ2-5	TGTGCCAGCAGTCTATCCCTCGGCCAAGAGACCCAGTACTTC	CASSLSLGQETQYF
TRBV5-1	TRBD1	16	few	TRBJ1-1	TGCGCCAGCAGCTCCGGACAGGGGGCAAGGGTTGCTGAAGCTTTCTTT	CASSSGQGARVAEAFF
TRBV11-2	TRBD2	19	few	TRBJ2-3	TGTGCCAGCAGCCGACTAGCCCCTAGCGGGGGGATGGTCGGAGATACGCAGTATTTT	CASSRLAPSGGMVGDTQYF
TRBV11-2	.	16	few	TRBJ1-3	TGTGCCAGCAGCTTAGACAGACAACATTCTGGAAACACCATATATTTT	CASSLDRQHSGNTIYF
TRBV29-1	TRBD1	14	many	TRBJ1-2	TGCAGCGTTGACCCGGACAGGGGAAACTATGGCTACACCTTC	CSVDPDRGNYGYTF
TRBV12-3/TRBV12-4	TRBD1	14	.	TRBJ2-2	TGTGCCAGCAGTCCCCGACAGGGGACCAGGGAGCTGTTTTTT	CASSPRQGTRELFF
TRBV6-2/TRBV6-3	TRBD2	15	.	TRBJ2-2	TGTGCCAGCAACCCGGGAGGCCGTAACACCGGGGAGCTGTTTTTT	CASNPGGRNTGELFF
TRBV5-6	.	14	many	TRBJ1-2	TGTGCCAGCAGCCGAGGGGTTCAGAGTTATGGCTACACCTTC	CASSRGVQSYGYTF
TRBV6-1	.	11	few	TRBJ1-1	TGTGCCATCGCAGGGAGGACTGAAGCTTTCTTT	CAIAGRTEAFF
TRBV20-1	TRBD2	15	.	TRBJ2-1	TGCAGTGCGTCTCCGGGACTAGCGGGAGTGGGAGAGCAGTTCTTC	CSASPGLAGVGEQFF
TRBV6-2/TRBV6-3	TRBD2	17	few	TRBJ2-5	TGTGCCAGCAGTTACGATAGCGGGAGAGGCGCCCAAGAGACCCAGTACTTC	CASSYDSGRGAQETQYF